This record covers a single TCR beta chain. Its recognized antigen is unknown. Base quality data are lacking; no much larger clone is found one base away. CDR1 and CDR2 are read off the germline V gene as SNHLY and FYNNEI. The CDR3 runs 13 amino acids, cysteine and phenylalanine included. Here the CDR3 DNA is all that survives: 39 bases in frame from base 1. V trim: 3 bases; J trim: 7 bases; unmatched bases: 5. This entry comes from a study of blood T cell repertoires in COVID-19 (dated by TCRdb to the early 2020s). Study-wide context: The collaborator samples originated in the United States, Italy and Spain and spanned the acute and convalescent phases of COVID-19. The prospective study material was composed of cDNA or gDNA derived from T cells, B-cell-depleted T cells, or PBMCs. The dataset comprised deeply sampled blood TCRbeta repertoires from subjects exposed to, actively infected with, or recovered from COVID-19. The repertoires were made available in a free public database intended to serve as a resource for research on the immune response to SARS-CoV-2. Samples were obtained from the ongoing ImmuneRACE study (first 160 participants) and from 950 to 1,500 subjects provided by 6 global collaborators. Nearly every sample came with metadata listing a de-identified subject ID, COVID-19 status, age in years and sex. Where available, HLA class I and class II types were taken from metadata supplied by the sample provider and were not determined by assay-based typing. The paper as a whole reports these results and caveats: Clinical and demographic metadata were provided uncurated, with the amount varying by source and participant.

One collaborating source in Seattle enrolled patients while the patients were actively infected and followed the patients over time throughout the course of disease. Each collaborating institution followed its own protocols to collect whole blood in K2EDTA tubes. For TCRbeta analysis, collaborators shipped samples as frozen whole blood, isolated PBMCs, or DNA extracted from either of those sample types. TCRbeta CDR3 regions were amplified from genomic DNA by means of the immunoSEQ Assay, a bias-controlled multiplex PCR. Regarding the original processing steps: The number of nucleated cells in each sample was estimated by amplification of reference gene primers within the assay. To quantify the absolute abundance of each unique TCRbeta CDR3 rearrangement, sequence reads were collapsed and filtered. Productive Simpson clonality was computed per sample as the square root of Simpson's diversity index over productive rearrangements. In its TCRdb copy, this immuneACCESS table keeps in-frame sequences only and misses some clones. Where compared with another copy, unresolved V genes explain less than half of these, and the others have no known cause. V, J and clone size are those of that table, while D and trimming were read from the DNA. In this sample the table shows approximately 25,000 clones, roughly 74% of which occur a single time. In total, the top ten clones hold 6.5% of the sample.

The receptor comes from a man in his fifties with COVID-19, enrolled during active disease. The chain employs TRBV2 and TRBJ1-2; TRBD1 lines up with 7 middle nucleotides. Input material: peripheral blood. DNA sequence: TGTGCCAGCAGTGAGGCGACAGGGACTGGCTACACCTTC. It is translated as CASSEATGTGYTF.